Listed here are 10 T cell receptor beta chains from one sample, sequenced in a study of shared clonotypes between healthy human individuals. Repertoires were generated with immunoSEQ multiplex PCR, while TCRdb's copy carries only in-frame clones and drops some. The data contain roughly 1,000,000 clones, 75% to 80% of them seen just once; the ten biggest clones take up more than 0.45%. The sample comprised memory CD4+ T cells from PBMCs. The subset denotes: CD45RA-negative fraction. These receptors all come from a man aged 18 to 30 in good health. Some clones in this sample may be carry-over from other donors' samples.

V usage is TRBV5-1 and J usage is TRBJ1-2; D perhaps matches TRBD1 (5 bases). The CDR3 extends over 14 amino acids. Germline loops: CDR1 SGHRS, CDR2 YFSETQ. Deletions cut 4 bases from V and 2 bases from J, with 12 bases between. This CDR3 is CASSPTTDNYGYTF. CDR3 DNA: TGCGCCAGCAGCCCGACGACAGACAACTATGGCTACACCTTC.

The rearrangement uses TRBV7-2 and TRBJ2-2; D might be TRBD2 (6 bases). Germline CDR1 SGHTA, CDR2 FQGNSA. V was clipped by 2 bases and J by 3 bases, with 10 bases between them. This CDR3 is built from 15 residues. CDR3 coding DNA: TGTGCCAGCAGCTTACGGGGACTCTACACCGGGGAGCTGTTTTTT. It codes for CASSLRGLYTGELFF. Looking up the rest from reference TRBV7-2 and TRBJ2-2 gives the full variable domain: GAGVSQSPSNKVTEKGKDVELRCDPISGHTALYWYRQSLGQGLEFLIYFQGNSAPDKSGLPSDRFSAERTGGSVSTLTIQRTQQEDSAVYLCASSLRGLYTGELFFGEGSRLTVL.

The J gene is TRBJ1-5, the V gene TRBV5-5, with 7 positions matching TRBD1. Germline CDR1 is SGHKS and CDR2 is YYEKEE (reference sequence). The J segment lost 6 bases and the V segment lost 0 bases, leaving 9 bases of the junction unmatched. The CDR3 sequence is 16 residues long. In DNA, the CDR3 is TGTGCCAGCAGCTTGGGCGCAGGGGGTGTAAGTCAGCCCCAGCATTTT. Amino acid sequence: CASSLGAGGVSQPQHF. Together with reference TRBV5-5 and TRBJ1-5, the CDR3 gives the full variable domain: DAGVTQSPTHLIKTRGQQVTLRCSPISGHKSVSWYQQVLGQGPQFIFQYYEKEERGRGNFPDRFSARQFPNYSSELNVNALLLGDSALYLCASSLGAGGVSQPQHFGDGTRLSIL.

The chain is built from TRBV27 and TRBJ1-5; a weak D match, TRBD1 (5 bases). The CDR3 covers 16 residues. Per the germline V gene, CDR1 is MNHEY and CDR2 is SMNVEV (reference sequence). Trimming pared 5 bases from V and 0 bases from J, leaving 14 bases between. The DNA for the CDR3 is TGTGCCAGCAGTGCAAGGGCCGGGGGTAGCAATCAGCCCCAGCATTTT. It is translated as CASSARAGGSNQPQHF.

V and J are TRBV28 and TRBJ2-7; TRBD2 is a possible D gene (6 bases). This CDR3 has 15 residues. Trimming removed 5 bases from V and 3 bases from J, with 17 bases in between. In germline, CDR1 is MDHEN, CDR2 SYDVKM. In DNA, the CDR3 is TGTGCCAGCAGTCCGGGGGATGCAGCCCGCTACGAGCAGTACTTC. It codes for CASSPGDAARYEQYF.

This chain uses TRBV6-5 with TRBJ2-2, with D hard to call. Germline V gene data show CDR1 as MNHEY and CDR2 as SVGAGI. The CDR3 has 15 residues. Between the trimmed V and J ends, which lost 6 bases and 7 bases, there was a span of 18 bases. The CDR3 loop is CASSTGLGYSGELFF. CDR3 nucleotide sequence: TGTGCCAGCAGCACGGGCCTGGGGTATAGCGGGGAGCTGTTTTTT.

This clone has ten or more counts. The chain couples TRBV4-1 to TRBJ2-3; a possible D gene is TRBD2 (6 bases). CDR1 is MGHRA, CDR2 YSYEKL, per germline. Deletions cut 1 base from V and 2 bases from J, with 10 bases between. This CDR3 spans 15 amino acids. The DNA of the CDR3 is TGCGCCAGCAGCCAAGGGAGGGGAAACACAGATACGCAGTATTTT. This encodes CASSQGRGNTDTQYF.

The chain employs TRBV28 and TRBJ1-1, with D hard to call. The CDR3 runs 12 residues. CDR1 and CDR2 (germline): MDHEN, SYDVKM. V dropped 1 base and J dropped 6 bases, with 6 bases sitting between them. CDR3 sequence reads: CASSLYGSEAFF. CDR3 nucleotide sequence: TGTGCCAGCAGTTTATATGGGTCTGAAGCTTTCTTT.

The rearrangement joins TRBV5-4 to TRBJ2-3, with 8 bases identical to TRBD1. The CDR3 spans 15 residues. The germline V gene encodes CDR1 SGHNT and CDR2 YYREEE (reference sequence). After removal of 6 bases from V and 1 base from J, the junction contained 7 bases not matched to a gene. The CDR3 DNA follows: TGTGCCAGCATTCCCGACAGGGGACGCACAGATACGCAGTATTTT. Translating it yields CASIPDRGRTDTQYF.

The chain is built from TRBV7-3 and TRBJ2-3; D uncertain. V lost 4 bases and J 6 bases, leaving 8 bases between the germline ends. CDR1 and CDR2 (germline): SGHTA, FQGTGA. The CDR3 runs to 12 residues. CDR3 bases: TGTGCCAGCAGCTCATCTGGTGATACGCAGTATTTT. Translated: CASSSSGDTQYF. Full variable domain (outside the CDR3, taken from reference TRBV7-3 and TRBJ2-3): GAGVSQTPSNKVTEKGKYVELRCDPISGHTALYWYRQSLGQGPEFLIYFQGTGAADDSGLPNDRFFAVRPEGSVSTLKIQRTERGDSAVYLCASSSSGDTQYFGPGTRLTVL.